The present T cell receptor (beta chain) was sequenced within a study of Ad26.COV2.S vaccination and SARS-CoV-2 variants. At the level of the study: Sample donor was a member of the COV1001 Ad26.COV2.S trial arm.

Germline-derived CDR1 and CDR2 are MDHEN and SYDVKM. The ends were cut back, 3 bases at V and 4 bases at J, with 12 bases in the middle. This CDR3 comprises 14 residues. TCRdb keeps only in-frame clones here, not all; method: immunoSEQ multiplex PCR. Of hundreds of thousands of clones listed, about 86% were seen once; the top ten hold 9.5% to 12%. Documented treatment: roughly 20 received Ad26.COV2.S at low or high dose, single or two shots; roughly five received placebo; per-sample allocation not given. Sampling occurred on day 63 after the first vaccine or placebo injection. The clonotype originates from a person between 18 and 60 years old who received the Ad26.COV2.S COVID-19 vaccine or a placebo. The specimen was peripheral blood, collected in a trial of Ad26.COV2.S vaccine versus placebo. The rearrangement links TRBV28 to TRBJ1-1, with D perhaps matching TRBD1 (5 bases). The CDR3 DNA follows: TGTGCCAGCAGTTTGGCTGGGGGGATCACTGAAGCTTTCTTT. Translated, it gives CASSLAGGITEAFF. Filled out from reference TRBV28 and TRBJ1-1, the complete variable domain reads DVKVTQSSRYLVKRTGEKVFLECVQDMDHENMFWYRQDPGLGLRLIYFSYDVKMKEKGDIPEGYSVSREKKERFSLILESASTNQTSMYLCASSLAGGITEAFFGQGTRLTVV.